The source of this TCR beta chain is a study of OX40 agonist ivuxolimab in advanced cancers. About the full investigation: Ivuxolimab was an agonistic, fully human IgG2 monoclonal antibody directed against OX40 (CD134), a costimulatory receptor. Intravenous ivuxolimab was administered to patients every 2 weeks at six dose levels: 0.01, 0.1, 0.3, 1.5, 3 and 10 mg/kg. Of the roughly 54 dose-escalation patients, hepatocellular carcinoma was present in about 19, melanoma in roughly 15, renal cell carcinoma in 9 and head and neck cancer in 9. The dose-escalation cohort was around 84% male with a mean age of around 62 years, ranging from roughly 23 to 90. Patients were allowed to have had prior anti-PD-1, anti-PD-L1 or anti-CTLA-4 therapy, and around 41% of the dose-escalation patients had previously received checkpoint inhibitors. Partial responses were achieved by three dose-escalation patients, of whom one had hepatocellular carcinoma and two had cutaneous melanoma. Peripheral TCRbeta sequencing aimed to test whether ivuxolimab altered TCR sequence diversity and caused clonal T-cell expansion. The paper reports the monotherapy dose-escalation portion (N of about 56 patients) of the phase I ivuxolimab trial.

Genomic DNA was isolated from the sorted cells so that the TCRbeta CDR3 region could be sequenced. The immunoSEQ Assay was used to sequence the TCRbeta CDR3 regions. TCRdb retrieved this table from immuneACCESS and kept in-frame rearrangements only. Not all clones are present; in checked studies, unresolved V genes account for under half, and no reason is known for the remainder. The sample has roughly 70,000 clones on record, roughly 84% of them singletons. The ten largest clonotypes hold 2.1% of the sample. The trial excluded patients who had a history of autoimmune disease or who were on systemic immunosuppression. Peripheral blood for TCR sequencing was drawn from every dose cohort at baseline, at cycle 4 day 1 and at cycle 7 day 1. The samples were drawn from a first-in-human, open-label, multicenter phase I dose-escalation trial of ivuxolimab. Adults with locally advanced or metastatic melanoma, renal cell, hepatocellular, or head and neck squamous cell carcinoma were enrolled in the trial. Before TCR sequencing, CD4+ T cells and CD8+ T cells were sorted from peripheral blood as separate populations.

Overall study results and their limits: At doses of 0.1 to 3.0 mg/kg, clonal expansion of both CD4+ and CD8+ T cells in blood was seen between baseline and week 6. In the 0.1-3.0 mg/kg groups, partial responders had among the lowest normalized peripheral clonal expansion, particularly in CD8+ T cells. Antigen specificity was not determined for the clonally expanded peripheral T cells. After ivuxolimab, expanded clones were on average more numerous among CD8+ T cells than among CD4+ T cells. Low levels of normalized T-cell clonal expansion were also seen in some patients who did not respond.

The cysteine opens and the phenylalanine closes a CDR3 of 15 amino acids. The CDR3 DNA has 45 bases and is translated from base 1. Cut back by 0 bases and 4 bases, the V and J ends lie 13 bases apart. CDR1 LGHNA and CDR2 YNFKEQ are derived from the germline V gene. Concerning this clone itself: No antigen is known for it. One base away there is no much larger clone; base qualities are not given.

Recombination linked TRBV4-2 to TRBJ2-7, with the D gene too uncertain to name. The TCR comes from an adult with an advanced solid tumor such as melanoma, head and neck, liver or kidney cancer. Specimen: CD4+ or CD8+ T cells sorted from blood, collected in a trial of the OX40 agonist ivuxolimab. In nucleotide form, the sequence is TGTGCCAGCAGCCAAGACAGCAACAGTTTTTACGAGCAGTACTTC. This encodes CASSQDSNSFYEQYF.